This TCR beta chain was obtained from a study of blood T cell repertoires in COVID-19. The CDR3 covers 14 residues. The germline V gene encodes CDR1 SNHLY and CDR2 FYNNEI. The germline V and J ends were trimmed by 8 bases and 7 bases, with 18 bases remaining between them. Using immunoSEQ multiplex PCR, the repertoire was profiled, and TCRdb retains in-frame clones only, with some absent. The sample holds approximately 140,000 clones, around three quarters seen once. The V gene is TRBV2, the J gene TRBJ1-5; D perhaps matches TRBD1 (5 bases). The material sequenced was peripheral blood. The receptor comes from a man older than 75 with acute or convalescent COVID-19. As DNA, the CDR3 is TGTGCCAGCTCCCCGGAGGGGATCGGCCAGCCCCAGCATTTT. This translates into CASSPEGIGQPQHF.